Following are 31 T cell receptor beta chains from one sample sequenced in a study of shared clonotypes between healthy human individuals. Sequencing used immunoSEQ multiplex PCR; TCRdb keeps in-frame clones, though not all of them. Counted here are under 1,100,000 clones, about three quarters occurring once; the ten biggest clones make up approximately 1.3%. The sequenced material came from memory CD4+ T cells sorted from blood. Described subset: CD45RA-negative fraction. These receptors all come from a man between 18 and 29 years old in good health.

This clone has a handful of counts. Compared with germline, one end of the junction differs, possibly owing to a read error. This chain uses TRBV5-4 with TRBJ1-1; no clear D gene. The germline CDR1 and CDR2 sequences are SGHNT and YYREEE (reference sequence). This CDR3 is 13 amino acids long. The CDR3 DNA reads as TGTGCCAGCAGCGTTGGGAGGGTACGGTTCTGGCTCTTT. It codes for CASSVGRVRFWLF.

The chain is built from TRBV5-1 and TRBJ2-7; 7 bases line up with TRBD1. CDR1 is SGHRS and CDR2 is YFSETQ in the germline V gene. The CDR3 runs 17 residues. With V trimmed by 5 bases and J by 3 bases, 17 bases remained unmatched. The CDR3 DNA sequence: TGCGCCAGCAGGAGCAGACCGGGACAGAACCCAGTCTACGAGCAGTACTTC. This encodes CASRSRPGQNPVYEQYF.

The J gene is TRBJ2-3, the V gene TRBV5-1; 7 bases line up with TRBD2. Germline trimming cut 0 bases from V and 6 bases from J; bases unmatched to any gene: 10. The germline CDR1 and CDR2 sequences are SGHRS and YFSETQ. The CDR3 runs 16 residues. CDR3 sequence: CASSLDGGGRRDTQYF. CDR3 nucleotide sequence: TGCGCCAGCAGCTTGGACGGCGGCGGGAGAAGGGATACGCAGTATTTT.

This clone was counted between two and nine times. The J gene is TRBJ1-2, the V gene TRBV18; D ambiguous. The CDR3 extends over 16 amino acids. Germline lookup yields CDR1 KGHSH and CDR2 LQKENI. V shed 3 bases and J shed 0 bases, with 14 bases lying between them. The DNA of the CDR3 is TGTGCCAGCTCACCGTCGCGTCTTCTAGCTAACTATGGCTACACCTTC. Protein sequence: CASSPSRLLANYGYTF.

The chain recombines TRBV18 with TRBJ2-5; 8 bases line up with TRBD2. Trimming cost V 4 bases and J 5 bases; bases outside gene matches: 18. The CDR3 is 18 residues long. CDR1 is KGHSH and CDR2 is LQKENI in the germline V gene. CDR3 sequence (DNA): TGTGCCAGCTCACACACCGGCCAGCGGGAGACGGGGCGGGAGACCCAGTACTTC. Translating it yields CASSHTGQRETGRETQYF.

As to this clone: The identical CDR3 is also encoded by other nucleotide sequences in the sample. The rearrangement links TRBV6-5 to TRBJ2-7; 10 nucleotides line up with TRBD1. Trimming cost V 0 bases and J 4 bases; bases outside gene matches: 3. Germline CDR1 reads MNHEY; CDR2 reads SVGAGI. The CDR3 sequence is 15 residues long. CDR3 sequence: CASSYSGTGVYEQYF. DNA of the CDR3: TGTGCCAGCAGTTACTCGGGGACAGGGGTGTACGAGCAGTACTTC.

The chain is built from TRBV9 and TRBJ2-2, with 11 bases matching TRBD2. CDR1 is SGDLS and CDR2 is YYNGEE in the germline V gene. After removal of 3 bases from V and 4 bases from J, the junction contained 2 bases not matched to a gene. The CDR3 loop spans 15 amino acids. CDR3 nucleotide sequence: TGTGCCAGCAGCGCCCTAGCGGGAGGCACCGGGGAGCTGTTTTTT. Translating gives CASSALAGGTGELFF.

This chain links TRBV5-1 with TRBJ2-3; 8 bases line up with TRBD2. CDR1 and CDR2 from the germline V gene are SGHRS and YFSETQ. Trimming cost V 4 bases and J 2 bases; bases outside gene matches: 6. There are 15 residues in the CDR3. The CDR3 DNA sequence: TGCGCCAGCAGCCACGGGGGGGTAAACACAGATACGCAGTATTTT. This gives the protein CASSHGGVNTDTQYF.

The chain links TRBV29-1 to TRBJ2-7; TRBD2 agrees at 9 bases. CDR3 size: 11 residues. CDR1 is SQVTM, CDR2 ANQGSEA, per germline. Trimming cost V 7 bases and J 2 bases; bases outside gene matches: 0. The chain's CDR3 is CSASGTYEQYF. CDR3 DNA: TGCAGCGCTAGCGGGACCTACGAGCAGTACTTC.

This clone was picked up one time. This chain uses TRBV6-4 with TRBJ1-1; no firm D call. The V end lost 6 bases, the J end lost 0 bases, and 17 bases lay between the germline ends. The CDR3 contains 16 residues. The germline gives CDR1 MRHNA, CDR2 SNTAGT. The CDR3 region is CASSQEDDLLNTEAFF. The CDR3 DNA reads TGTGCCAGCAGCCAGGAGGACGACCTTTTGAACACTGAAGCTTTCTTT.

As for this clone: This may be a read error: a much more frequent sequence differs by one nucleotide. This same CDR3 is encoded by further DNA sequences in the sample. CDR3 sequence reads: CASSLSRLQETQYF. The CDR3 nucleotides are TGTGCCAGCAGCCTATCCCGGCTCCAAGAGACCCAGTACTTC. The J gene is TRBJ2-5, the V gene TRBV7-9; D unclear. CDR3 size: 14 residues. Trimming shortened V by 5 bases and J by 1 base, and 11 bases separated the two germline ends. The germline V gene has CDR1 SEHNR and CDR2 FQNEAQ (reference sequence).

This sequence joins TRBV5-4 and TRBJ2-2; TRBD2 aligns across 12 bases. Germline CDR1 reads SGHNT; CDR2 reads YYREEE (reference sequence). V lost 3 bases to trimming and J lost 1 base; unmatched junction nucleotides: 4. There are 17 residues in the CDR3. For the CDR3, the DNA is TGTGCCAGCAGCTCCCAGACTAGCGGGAGGAACACCGGGGAGCTGTTTTTT. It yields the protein CASSSQTSGRNTGELFF.

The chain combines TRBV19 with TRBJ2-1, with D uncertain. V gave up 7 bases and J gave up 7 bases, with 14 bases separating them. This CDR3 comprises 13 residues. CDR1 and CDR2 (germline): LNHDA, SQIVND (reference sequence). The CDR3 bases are TGTGCCAGTACCATTACTGACGGAAATGAGCAGTTCTTC. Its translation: CASTITDGNEQFF.

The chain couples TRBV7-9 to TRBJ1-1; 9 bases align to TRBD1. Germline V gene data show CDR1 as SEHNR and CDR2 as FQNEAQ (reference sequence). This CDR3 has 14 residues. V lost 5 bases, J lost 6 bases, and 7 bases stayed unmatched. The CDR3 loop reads CASSMTGGTPEAFF. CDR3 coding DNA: TGTGCCAGCAGCATGACAGGGGGAACCCCTGAAGCTTTCTTT.

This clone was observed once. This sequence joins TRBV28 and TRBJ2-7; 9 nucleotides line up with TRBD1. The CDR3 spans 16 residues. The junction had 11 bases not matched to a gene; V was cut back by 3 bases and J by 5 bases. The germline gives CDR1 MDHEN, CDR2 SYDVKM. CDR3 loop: CASSLIGQGPRHEQYF. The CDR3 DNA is TGTGCCAGCAGTTTGATTGGACAGGGGCCAAGGCACGAGCAGTACTTC.

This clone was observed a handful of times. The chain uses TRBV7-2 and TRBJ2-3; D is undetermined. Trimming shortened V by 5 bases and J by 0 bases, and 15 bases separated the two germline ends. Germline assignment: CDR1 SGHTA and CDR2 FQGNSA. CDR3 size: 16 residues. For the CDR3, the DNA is TGTGCCAGCAGCCAAGATCACAGCCCTAGCACAGATACGCAGTATTTT. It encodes CASSQDHSPSTDTQYF.

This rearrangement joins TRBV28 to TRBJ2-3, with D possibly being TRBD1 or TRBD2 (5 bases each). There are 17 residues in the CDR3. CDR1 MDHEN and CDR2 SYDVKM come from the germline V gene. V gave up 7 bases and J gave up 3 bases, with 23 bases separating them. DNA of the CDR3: TGTGCCAGCAAGTTAATCGGCTGGGACCCCTCGACAGATACGCAGTATTTT. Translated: CASKLIGWDPSTDTQYF.

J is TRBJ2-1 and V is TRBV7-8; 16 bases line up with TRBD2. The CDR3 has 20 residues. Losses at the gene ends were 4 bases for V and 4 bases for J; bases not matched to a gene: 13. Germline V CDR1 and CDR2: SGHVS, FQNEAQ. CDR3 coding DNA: TGTGCCAGCAGCTCTCCGGGACTAGCGGGGGGGCGAGTAACTTACAATGAGCAGTTCTTC. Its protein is CASSSPGLAGGRVTYNEQFF.

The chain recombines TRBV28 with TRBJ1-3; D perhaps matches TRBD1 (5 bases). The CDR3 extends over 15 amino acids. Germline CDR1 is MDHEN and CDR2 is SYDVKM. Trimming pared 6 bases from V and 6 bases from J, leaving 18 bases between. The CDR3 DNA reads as TGTGCCAGCAGACCCATCGGACAAGTACCAAACACCATATATTTT. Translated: CASRPIGQVPNTIYF.

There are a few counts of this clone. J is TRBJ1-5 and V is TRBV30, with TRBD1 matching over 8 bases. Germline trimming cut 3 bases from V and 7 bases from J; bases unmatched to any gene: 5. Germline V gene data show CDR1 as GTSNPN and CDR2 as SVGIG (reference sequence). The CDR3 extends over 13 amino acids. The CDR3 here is CAWRSGGDQPQHF. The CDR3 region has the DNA TGTGCCTGGAGGTCAGGGGGCGACCAGCCCCAGCATTTT.

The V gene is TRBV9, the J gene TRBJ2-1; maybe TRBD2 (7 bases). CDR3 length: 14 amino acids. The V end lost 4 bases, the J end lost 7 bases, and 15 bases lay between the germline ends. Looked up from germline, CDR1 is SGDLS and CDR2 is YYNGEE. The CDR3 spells CASSPPGGLNEQFF. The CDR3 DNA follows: TGTGCCAGCAGCCCCCCCGGGGGGCTGAATGAGCAGTTCTTC.

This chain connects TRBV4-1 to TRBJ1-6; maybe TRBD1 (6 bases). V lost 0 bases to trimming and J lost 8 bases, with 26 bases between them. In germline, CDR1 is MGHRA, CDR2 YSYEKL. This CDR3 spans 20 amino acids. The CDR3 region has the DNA TGCGCCAGCAGCCAAGATAGGGATGGCAGGACAGTCAGTCGGGATTCACCCCTCCACTTT. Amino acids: CASSQDRDGRTVSRDSPLHF.

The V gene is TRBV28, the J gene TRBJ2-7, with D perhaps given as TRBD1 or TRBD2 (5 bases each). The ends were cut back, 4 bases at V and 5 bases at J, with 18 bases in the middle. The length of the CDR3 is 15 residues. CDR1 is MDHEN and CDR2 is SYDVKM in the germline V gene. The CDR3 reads CASSSGGLGPDEQYF. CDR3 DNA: TGTGCCAGCAGTTCTGGGGGTTTGGGGCCCGACGAGCAGTACTTC.

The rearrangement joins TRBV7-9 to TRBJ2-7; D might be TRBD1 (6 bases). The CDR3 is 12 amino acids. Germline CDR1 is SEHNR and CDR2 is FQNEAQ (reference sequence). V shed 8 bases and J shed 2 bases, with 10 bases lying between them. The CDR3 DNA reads TGTGCCAGCGGAAGGGGGACCTACGAGCAGTACTTC. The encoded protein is CASGRGTYEQYF.

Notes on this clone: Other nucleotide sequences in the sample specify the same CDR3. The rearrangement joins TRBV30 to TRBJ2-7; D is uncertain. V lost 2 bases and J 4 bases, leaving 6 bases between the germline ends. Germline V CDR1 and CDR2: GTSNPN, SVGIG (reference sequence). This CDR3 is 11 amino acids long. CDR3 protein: CAWSSRYEQYF. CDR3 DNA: TGTGCCTGGAGTTCACGGTACGAGCAGTACTTC.

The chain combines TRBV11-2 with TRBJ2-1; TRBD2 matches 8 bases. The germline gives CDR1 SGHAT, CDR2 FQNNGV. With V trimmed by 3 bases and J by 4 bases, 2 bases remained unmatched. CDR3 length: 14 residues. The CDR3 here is CASSFGGRYNEQFF. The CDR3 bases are TGTGCCAGCAGCTTCGGCGGGAGGTACAATGAGCAGTTCTTC.

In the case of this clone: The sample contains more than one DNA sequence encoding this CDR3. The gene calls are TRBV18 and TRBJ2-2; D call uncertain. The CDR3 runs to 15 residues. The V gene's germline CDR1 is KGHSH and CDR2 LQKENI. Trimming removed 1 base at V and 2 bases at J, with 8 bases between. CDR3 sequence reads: CASSPQATNTGELFF. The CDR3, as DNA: TGTGCCAGCTCACCACAGGCCACCAACACCGGGGAGCTGTTTTTT.

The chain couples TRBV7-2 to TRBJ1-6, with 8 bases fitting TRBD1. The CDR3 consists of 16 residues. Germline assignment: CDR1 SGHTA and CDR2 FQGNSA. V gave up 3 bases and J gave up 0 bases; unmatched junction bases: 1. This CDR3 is CASSFGQGSYNSPLHF. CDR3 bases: TGTGCCAGCAGCTTCGGACAGGGCTCCTATAATTCACCCCTCCACTTT.

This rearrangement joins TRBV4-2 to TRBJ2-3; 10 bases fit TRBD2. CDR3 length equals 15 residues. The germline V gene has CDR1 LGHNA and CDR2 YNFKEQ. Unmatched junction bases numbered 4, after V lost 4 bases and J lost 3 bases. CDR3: CASSRGLALTDTQYF. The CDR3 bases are TGTGCCAGCAGCCGGGGACTAGCGTTGACAGATACGCAGTATTTT.

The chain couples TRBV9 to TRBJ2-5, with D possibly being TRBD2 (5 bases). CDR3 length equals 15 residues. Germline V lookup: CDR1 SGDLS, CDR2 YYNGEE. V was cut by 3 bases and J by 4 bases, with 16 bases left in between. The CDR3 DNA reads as TGTGCCAGCAGCGGATCGCCAGGTGGAGGAGAGACCCAGTACTTC. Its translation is CASSGSPGGGETQYF. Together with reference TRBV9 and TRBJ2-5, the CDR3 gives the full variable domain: DSGVTQTPKHLITATGQRVTLRCSPRSGDLSVYWYQQSLDQGLQFLIQYYNGEERAKGNILERFSAQQFPDLHSELNLSSLELGDSALYFCASSGSPGGGETQYFGPGTRLLVL.

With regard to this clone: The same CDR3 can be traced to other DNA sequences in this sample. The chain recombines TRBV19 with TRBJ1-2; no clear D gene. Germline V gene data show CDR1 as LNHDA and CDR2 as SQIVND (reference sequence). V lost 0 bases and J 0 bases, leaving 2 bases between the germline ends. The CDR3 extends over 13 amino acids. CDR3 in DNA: TGTGCCAGTAGTATAGAGTCTAACTATGGCTACACCTTC. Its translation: CASSIESNYGYTF.